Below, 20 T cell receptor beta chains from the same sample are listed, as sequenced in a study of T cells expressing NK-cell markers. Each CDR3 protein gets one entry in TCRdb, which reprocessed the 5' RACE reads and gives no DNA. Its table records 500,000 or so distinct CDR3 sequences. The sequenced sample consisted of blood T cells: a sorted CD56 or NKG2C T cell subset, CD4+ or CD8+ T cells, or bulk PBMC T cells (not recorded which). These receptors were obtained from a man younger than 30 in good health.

The CDR3 loop reads CSAGDPGQGVGNTIYF. The J gene is TRBJ1-3, the V gene TRBV20-1; TCRdb reports TRBD1, a call that lacks DNA to check it against. The CDR3 loop spans 16 amino acids. CDR1 is DFQATT, CDR2 SNEGSKA, per germline (reference sequence).

The CDR3 sequence is CASSLGPTGVEQFF. V gene TRBV5-6 combines with J gene TRBJ2-1; TCRdb calls TRBD1, which cannot be checked without DNA. CDR1 is SGHDT, CDR2 YYEEEE, per germline. The CDR3 is 14 residues long.

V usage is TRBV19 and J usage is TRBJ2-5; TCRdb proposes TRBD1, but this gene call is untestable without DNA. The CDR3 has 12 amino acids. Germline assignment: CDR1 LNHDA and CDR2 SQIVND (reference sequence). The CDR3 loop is CASSIRRGAQYF.

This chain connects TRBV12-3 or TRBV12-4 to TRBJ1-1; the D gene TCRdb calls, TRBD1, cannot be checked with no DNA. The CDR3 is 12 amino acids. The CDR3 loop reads CASSPRTVGAFF.

The CDR3 spells CASRFLRAGPDTQYF. V gene TRBV3-1 combines with J gene TRBJ2-3; the TRBD2 assignment by TCRdb is unverifiable without DNA. The CDR3 length is 15 residues. Germline values: CDR1 LGHDT, CDR2 YNNKEL (reference sequence).

The CDR3 sequence is CASSFLVAGHYEQYF. The V and J genes are TRBV28 and TRBJ2-7; TCRdb calls TRBD2, which cannot be checked without DNA. The germline gives CDR1 MDHEN, CDR2 SYDVKM. The CDR3 spans 15 residues.

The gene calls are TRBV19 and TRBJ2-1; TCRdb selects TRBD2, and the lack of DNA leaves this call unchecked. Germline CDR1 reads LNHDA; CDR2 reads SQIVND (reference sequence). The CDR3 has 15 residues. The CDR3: CASSIEARFMGEQFF.

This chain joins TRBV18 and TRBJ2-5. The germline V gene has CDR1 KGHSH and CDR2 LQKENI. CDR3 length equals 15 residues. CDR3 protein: CASSLGVTKVETQYF.

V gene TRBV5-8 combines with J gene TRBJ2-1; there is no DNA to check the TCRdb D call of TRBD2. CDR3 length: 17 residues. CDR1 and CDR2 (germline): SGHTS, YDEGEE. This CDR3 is CASSLGVSGKTFNEQFF.

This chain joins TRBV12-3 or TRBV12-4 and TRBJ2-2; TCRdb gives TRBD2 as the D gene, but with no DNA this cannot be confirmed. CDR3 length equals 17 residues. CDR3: CASSPTPTSANTGELFF.

The CDR3 loop is CSVDSGREAGELFF. The V gene is TRBV29-1, the J gene TRBJ2-2; TCRdb indicates TRBD2, and absent DNA this call remains unverified. The germline CDR1 and CDR2 sequences are SQVTM and ANQGSEA. There are 14 residues in the CDR3.

The chain's CDR3 is CASSLRSGINEKLFF. The genes are TRBV11-3 and TRBJ1-4. Germline values: CDR1 SGHNT, CDR2 YENEEA. This CDR3 comprises 15 residues.

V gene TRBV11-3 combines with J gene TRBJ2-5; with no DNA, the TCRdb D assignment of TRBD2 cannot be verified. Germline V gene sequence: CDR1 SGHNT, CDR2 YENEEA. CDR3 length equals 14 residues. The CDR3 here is CASSQRELQETQYF.

This CDR3 reads CASSLTKKGQGKTSGANVLTF. The chain links TRBV7-3 to TRBJ2-6; the TCRdb D gene call, TRBD1, has no DNA to confirm it. The CDR3 length is 21 residues. From germline, CDR1 is SGHTA and CDR2 FQGTGA.

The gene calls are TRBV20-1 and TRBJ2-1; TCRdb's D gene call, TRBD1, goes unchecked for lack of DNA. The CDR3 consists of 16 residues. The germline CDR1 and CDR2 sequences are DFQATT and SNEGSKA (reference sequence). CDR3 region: CSAPGRVAASYNEQFF.

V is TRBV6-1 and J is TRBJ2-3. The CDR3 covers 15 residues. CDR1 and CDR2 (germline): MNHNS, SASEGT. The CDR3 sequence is CAIQLARAYTDTQYF.

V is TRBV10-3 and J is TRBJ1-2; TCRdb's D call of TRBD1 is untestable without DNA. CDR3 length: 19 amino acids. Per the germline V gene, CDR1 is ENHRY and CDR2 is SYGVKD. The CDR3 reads CAISEGRQARPSANYGYTF.

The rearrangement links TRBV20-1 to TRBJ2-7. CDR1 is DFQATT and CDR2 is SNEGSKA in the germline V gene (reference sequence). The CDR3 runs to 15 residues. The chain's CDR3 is CSARDPATASYEQYF.

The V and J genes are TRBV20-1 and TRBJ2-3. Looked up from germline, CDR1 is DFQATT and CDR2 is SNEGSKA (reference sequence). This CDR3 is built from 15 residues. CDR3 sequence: CSARVRRSSTDTQYF.

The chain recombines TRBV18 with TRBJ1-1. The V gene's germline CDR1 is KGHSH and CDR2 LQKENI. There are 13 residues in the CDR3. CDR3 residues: CASSPPAALEAFF.